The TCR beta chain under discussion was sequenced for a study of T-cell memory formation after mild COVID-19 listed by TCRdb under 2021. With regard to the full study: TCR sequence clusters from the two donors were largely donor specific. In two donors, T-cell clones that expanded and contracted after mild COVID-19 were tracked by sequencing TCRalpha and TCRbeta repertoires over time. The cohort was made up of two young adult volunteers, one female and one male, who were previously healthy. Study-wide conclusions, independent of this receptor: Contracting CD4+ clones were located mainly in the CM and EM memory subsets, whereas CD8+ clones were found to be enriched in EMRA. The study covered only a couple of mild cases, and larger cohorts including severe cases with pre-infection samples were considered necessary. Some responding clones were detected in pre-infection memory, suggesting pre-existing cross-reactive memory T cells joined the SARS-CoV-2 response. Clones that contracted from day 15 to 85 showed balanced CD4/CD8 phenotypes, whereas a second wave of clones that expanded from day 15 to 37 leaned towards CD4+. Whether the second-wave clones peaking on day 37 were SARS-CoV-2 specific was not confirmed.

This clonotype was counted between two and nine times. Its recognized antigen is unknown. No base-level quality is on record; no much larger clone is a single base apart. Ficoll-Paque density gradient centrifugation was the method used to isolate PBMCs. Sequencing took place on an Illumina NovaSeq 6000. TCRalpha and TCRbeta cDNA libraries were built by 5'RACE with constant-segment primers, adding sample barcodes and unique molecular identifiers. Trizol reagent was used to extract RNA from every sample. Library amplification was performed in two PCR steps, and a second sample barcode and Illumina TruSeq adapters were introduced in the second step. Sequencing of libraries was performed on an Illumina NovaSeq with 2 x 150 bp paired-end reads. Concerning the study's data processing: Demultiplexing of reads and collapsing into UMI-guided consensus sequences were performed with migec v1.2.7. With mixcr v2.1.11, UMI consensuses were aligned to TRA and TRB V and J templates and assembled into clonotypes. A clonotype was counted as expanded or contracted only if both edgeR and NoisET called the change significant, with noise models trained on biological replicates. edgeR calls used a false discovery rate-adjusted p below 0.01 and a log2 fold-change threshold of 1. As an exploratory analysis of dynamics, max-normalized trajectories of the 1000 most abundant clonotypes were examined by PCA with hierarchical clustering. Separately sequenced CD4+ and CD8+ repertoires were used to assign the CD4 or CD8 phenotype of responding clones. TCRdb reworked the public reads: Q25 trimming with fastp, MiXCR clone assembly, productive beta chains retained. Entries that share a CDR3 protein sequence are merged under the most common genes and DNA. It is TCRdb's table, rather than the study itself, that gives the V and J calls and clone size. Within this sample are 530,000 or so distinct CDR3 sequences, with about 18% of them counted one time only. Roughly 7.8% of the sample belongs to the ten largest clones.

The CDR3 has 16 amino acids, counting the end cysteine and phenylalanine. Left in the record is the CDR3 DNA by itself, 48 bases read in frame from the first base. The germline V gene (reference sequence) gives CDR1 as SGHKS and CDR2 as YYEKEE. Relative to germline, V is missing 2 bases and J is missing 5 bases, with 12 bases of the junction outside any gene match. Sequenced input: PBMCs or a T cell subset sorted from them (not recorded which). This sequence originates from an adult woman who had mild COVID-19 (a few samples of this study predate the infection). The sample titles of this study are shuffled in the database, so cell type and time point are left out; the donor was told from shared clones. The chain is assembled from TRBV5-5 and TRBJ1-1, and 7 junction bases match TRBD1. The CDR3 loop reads CASSFYTGEGDTEAFF. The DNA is TGTGCCAGCAGCTTCTACACAGGGGAAGGGGATACTGAAGCTTTCTTT.